The 12 T cell receptor beta chains below were found in one sample sequenced in a study of blood T cell repertoires in COVID-19. Method: immunoSEQ multiplex PCR; TCRdb's copy keeps in-frame clones and lacks some. The sample includes approximately 170,000 clones, roughly four fifths of them seen just once. Sequencing was done on a sample of peripheral blood. These receptors were collected from a woman between 65 and 79 years old with COVID-19, enrolled during active disease.

In nucleotides, the CDR3 is TGTGCCAGCAGCTCCCAGACAGAAGTGAACACTGAAGCTTTCTTT. This gives the protein CASSSQTEVNTEAFF. The chain uses TRBV9 and TRBJ1-1, with D tentatively TRBD1 (5 bases). Per the germline V gene, CDR1 is SGDLS and CDR2 is YYNGEE. CDR3 size: 15 residues. The V gene lost 4 bases and the J gene lost 0 bases, with 13 bases spanning the gap.

The J gene is TRBJ1-4, the V gene TRBV27; TRBD1 might be the D (5 bases). This CDR3 has 15 amino acids. V lost 0 bases and J 8 bases, leaving 13 bases between the germline ends. Looked up from germline, CDR1 is MNHEY and CDR2 is SMNVEV (reference sequence). The CDR3 nucleotides read TGTGCCAGCAGTTTATCTCAGGGACTCCTCGAAAAACTGTTTTTT. Translation gives CASSLSQGLLEKLFF.

The V gene is TRBV6-5, the J gene TRBJ2-2; 10 bases map to TRBD2. This CDR3 has 15 residues. Germline V gene lookup returns CDR1 MNHEY and CDR2 SVGAGI. V shed 4 bases and J 5 bases; nucleotides not matched to a gene: 4. CDR3 residues: CASSSQGLATGELFF. In DNA form, the CDR3 reads TGTGCCAGCAGTTCTCAGGGACTAGCGACCGGGGAGCTGTTTTTT.

This clone was detected only once. The chain joins TRBV5-4 to TRBJ1-5; D is unresolved. The CDR3 extends over 13 amino acids. The germline V gene encodes CDR1 SGHNT and CDR2 YYREEE (reference sequence). Trimming removed 4 bases from V and 0 bases from J, with 5 bases in between. CDR3 sequence (DNA): TGTGCCAGCAGCCGAGATAGCAATCAGCCCCAGCATTTT. The encoded protein is CASSRDSNQPQHF.

A single count supports this clone. This chain links TRBV6-5 with TRBJ1-1; 7 nucleotides match TRBD1. This CDR3 region has 14 residues. Looked up from germline, CDR1 is MNHEY and CDR2 is SVGAGI. After removal of 5 bases from V and 4 bases from J, the junction contained 7 bases not matched to a gene. CDR3 DNA sequence: TGTGCCAGCAGTCGCCAGGGGGAGCCCACTGAAGCTTTCTTT. Translation: CASSRQGEPTEAFF.

CDR3 sequence reads: CSASRRLGLAGGPTDTQYF. The CDR3 coding sequence is TGCAGTGCTAGTCGTCGGTTAGGACTAGCGGGAGGGCCCACAGATACGCAGTATTTT. This chain joins TRBV20-1 and TRBJ2-3, with 15 bases matching TRBD2. The germline CDR1 and CDR2 sequences are DFQATT and SNEGSKA (reference sequence). Trimming removed 3 bases from V and 2 bases from J; junction bases left unmatched: 12. The CDR3 has 19 amino acids.

The chain employs TRBV5-1 and TRBJ2-7, with D perhaps TRBD1 (6 bases). Germline loops: CDR1 SGHRS, CDR2 YFSETQ. V dropped 2 bases and J dropped 3 bases, with 15 bases sitting between them. CDR3 length: 15 amino acids. The CDR3 nucleotides read TGCGCCAGCAGCTTCGGGACACCGATGGGCTACGAGCAGTACTTC. It specifies CASSFGTPMGYEQYF.

The J gene is TRBJ1-2, the V gene TRBV6-6; D possibly corresponds to TRBD1 (6 bases). The V gene's germline CDR1 is MNHNY and CDR2 SVGAGI (reference sequence). The length of the CDR3 is 14 residues. V was pared by 2 bases and J by 1 base, with 8 bases between. The CDR3 loop reads CASSYGGLNYGYTF. The CDR3 nucleotides read TGTGCCAGCAGTTACGGGGGCCTTAACTATGGCTACACCTTC.

The chain uses TRBV7-2 and TRBJ2-7; no definite D call. The V and J ends lost 6 bases and 8 bases respectively, with 17 bases between them. Per the germline V gene, CDR1 is SGHTA and CDR2 is FQGNSA. This CDR3 spans 13 amino acids. CDR3 protein: CASSQRFLQKQYF. The DNA for the CDR3 is TGTGCCAGCAGTCAACGATTCTTACAGAAGCAGTACTTC. The whole variable domain, filled in from reference TRBV7-2 and TRBJ2-7, reads GAGVSQSPSNKVTEKGKDVELRCDPISGHTALYWYRQSLGQGLEFLIYFQGNSAPDKSGLPSDRFSAERTGGSVSTLTIQRTQQEDSAVYLCASSQRFLQKQYFGPGTRLTVT.

CDR3 nucleotides: TGTGCCAGCAGCAAAGGACAGGGGTCCTCCTACGAGCAGTACTTC. Protein: CASSKGQGSSYEQYF. The chain employs TRBV6-5 and TRBJ2-7; 9 bases map to TRBD1. Germline V CDR1 and CDR2: MNHEY, SVGAGI. Trimming took 6 bases from V and 0 from J; bases not matched to a gene: 6. CDR3 length: 15 residues.

V and J are TRBV28 and TRBJ1-6; 7 bases map to TRBD1. V gave up 0 bases and J gave up 5 bases; unmatched junction bases: 4. This CDR3 has 16 amino acids. Germline V gene sequence: CDR1 MDHEN, CDR2 SYDVKM. The CDR3 is CASSLWEGANNSPLHF. CDR3 coding DNA: TGTGCCAGCAGTTTATGGGAGGGGGCGAATAATTCACCCCTCCACTTT.

The rearrangement uses TRBV28 and TRBJ2-7, with D possibly matching TRBD2 (6 bases). The CDR3 spans 15 residues. Trimming pared 3 bases from V and 2 bases from J, leaving 14 bases between. The germline CDR1 and CDR2 sequences are MDHEN and SYDVKM. DNA of the CDR3: TGTGCCAGCAGTTTCACGGGGTGGGGGGCCTACGAGCAGTACTTC. Residues: CASSFTGWGAYEQYF.